This T cell receptor beta chain was sequenced for a study of blood T cell repertoires in COVID-19. Study context: Whether acute or convalescent, the COVID-19 samples came from the United States, Italy and Spain. The cDNA or gDNA used as material had been derived from T cells, B-cell-depleted T cells, or PBMCs.

The CDR3 loop spans 17 amino acids. Losses at the gene ends were 5 bases for V and 5 bases for J; bases not matched to a gene: 17. The germline V gene encodes CDR1 SEHNR and CDR2 FQNEAQ (reference sequence). As processed by the authors: How many nucleated cells were present was estimated from reference gene primer amplification. Data came from immunoSEQ multiplex PCR; TCRdb stores just in-frame clones and leaves some out. Clonal size and the V and J genes are those of that table, whereas D and trimming came from the DNA. The sample yields 74,000 or so clones, roughly nine tenths seen once. This clone appeared a single time.

This sequence was found in a middle-aged man with active COVID-19. The gene calls are TRBV7-9 and TRBJ1-2; 7 bases align to TRBD1. Sample: peripheral blood. The CDR3 DNA follows: TGTGCCAGCAGCCCGCCGAATCGGGACAGCAAACTTTATGGCTACACCTTC. Protein sequence: CASSPPNRDSKLYGYTF.